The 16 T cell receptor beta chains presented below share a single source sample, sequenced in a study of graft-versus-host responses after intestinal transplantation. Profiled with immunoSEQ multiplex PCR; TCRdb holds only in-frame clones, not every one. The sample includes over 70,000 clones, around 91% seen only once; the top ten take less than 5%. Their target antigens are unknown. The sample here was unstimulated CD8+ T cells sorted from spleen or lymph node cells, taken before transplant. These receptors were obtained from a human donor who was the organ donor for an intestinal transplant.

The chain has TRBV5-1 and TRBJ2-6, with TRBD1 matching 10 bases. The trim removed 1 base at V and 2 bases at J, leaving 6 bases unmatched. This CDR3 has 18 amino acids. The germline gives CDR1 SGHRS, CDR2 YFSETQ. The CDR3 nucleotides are TGCGCCAGCAGCTTGTTGGGACAGGGGATCACTGGGGCCAACGTCCTGACTTTC. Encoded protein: CASSLLGQGITGANVLTF.

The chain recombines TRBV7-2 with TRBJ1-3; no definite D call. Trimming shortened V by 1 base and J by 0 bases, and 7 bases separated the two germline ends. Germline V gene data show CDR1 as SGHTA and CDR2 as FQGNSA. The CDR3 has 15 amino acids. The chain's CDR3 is CASSLEVLSGNTIYF. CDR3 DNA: TGTGCCAGCAGCTTAGAAGTACTCTCTGGAAACACCATATATTTT.

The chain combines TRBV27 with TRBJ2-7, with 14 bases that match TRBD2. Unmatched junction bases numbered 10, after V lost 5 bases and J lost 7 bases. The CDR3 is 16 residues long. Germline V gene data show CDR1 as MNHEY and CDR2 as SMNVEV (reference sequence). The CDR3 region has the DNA TGTGCCAGCAGTCCAATCGGACTAGCGGGGGGCCTAGAGCAGTACGTC. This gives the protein CASSPIGLAGGLEQYV.

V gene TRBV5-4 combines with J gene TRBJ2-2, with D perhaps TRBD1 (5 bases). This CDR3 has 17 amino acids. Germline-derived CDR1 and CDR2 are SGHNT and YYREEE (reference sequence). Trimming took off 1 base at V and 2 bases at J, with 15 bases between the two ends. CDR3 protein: CASSLRLARANTGELFF. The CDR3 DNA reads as TGTGCCAGCAGCTTGCGGTTGGCCAGGGCTAACACCGGGGAGCTGTTTTTT.

The CDR3 DNA is TGTGCCAGCAGTCGACAGGGATACGAGCAGTACGTC. Encoded protein: CASSRQGYEQYV. The chain couples TRBV28 to TRBJ2-7; 7 bases fit TRBD1. V dropped 5 bases and J dropped 4; count of bases not matched to a gene: 2. Germline V gene data show CDR1 as MDHEN and CDR2 as SYDVKM. The CDR3 covers 12 residues.

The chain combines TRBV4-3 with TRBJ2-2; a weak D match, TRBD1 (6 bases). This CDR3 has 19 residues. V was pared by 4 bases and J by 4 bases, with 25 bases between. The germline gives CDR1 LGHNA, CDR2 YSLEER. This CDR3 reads CASSPHRVLRLGTTGELFF. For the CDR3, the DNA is TGCGCCAGCAGCCCACACAGGGTTTTGCGATTGGGAACCACCGGGGAGCTGTTTTTT.

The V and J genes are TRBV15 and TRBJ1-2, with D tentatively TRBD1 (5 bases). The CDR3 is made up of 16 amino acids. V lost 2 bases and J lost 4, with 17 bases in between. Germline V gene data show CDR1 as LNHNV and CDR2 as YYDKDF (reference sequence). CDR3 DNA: TGTGCCACCAGCAGATTCAAGGGCCGAAGGGGCTATGGCTACACCTTC. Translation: CATSRFKGRRGYGYTF. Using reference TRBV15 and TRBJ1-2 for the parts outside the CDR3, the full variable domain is DAMVIQNPRYQVTQFGKPVTLSCSQTLNHNVMYWYQQKSSQAPKLLFHYYDKDFNNEADTPDNFQSRRPNTSFCFLDIRSPGLGDTAMYLCATSRFKGRRGYGYTFGSGTRLTVV.

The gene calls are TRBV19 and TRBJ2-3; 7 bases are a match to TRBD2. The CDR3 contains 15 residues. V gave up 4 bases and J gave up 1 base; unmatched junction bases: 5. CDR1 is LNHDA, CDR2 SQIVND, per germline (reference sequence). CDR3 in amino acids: CASSSMGGGTDTQYF. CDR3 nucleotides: TGTGCCAGTAGTAGTATGGGAGGGGGCACAGATACGCAGTATTTT.

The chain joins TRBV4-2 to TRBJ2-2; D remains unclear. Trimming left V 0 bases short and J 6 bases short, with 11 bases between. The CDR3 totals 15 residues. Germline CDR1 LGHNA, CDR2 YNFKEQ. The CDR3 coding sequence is TGTGCCAGCAGCCAAGATCGGTTGTCCGCCGGGGAGCTGTTTTTT. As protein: CASSQDRLSAGELFF.

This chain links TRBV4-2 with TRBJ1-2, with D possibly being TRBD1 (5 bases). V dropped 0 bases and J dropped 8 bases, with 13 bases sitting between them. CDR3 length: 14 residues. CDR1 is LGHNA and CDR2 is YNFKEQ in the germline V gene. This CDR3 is CASSQEERREGYTF. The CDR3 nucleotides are TGTGCCAGCAGCCAAGAAGAGCGCAGGGAAGGCTACACCTTC.

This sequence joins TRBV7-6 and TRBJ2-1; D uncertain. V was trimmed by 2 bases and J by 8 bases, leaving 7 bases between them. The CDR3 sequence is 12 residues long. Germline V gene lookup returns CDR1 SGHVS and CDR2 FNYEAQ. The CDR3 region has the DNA TGTGCCAGCAGCTTATCTTCCCATGAGCAGTTCTTC. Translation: CASSLSSHEQFF. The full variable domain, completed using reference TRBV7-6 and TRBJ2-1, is GAGVSQSPRYKVTKRGQDVALRCDPISGHVSLYWYRQALGQGPEFLTYFNYEAQQDKSGLPNDRFSAERPEGSISTLTIQRTEQRDSAMYRCASSLSSHEQFFGPGTRLTVL.

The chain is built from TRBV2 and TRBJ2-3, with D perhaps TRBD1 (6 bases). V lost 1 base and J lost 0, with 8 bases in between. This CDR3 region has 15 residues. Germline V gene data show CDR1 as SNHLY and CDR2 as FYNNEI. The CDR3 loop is CASSEGTESTDTQYF. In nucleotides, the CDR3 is TGTGCCAGCAGTGAAGGGACAGAAAGCACAGATACGCAGTATTTT.

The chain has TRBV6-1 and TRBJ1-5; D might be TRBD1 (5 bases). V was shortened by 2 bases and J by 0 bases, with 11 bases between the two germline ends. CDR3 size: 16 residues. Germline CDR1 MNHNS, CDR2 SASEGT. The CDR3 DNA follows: TGTGCCAGCAGTGAATTCAGGGCTGATAGCAATCAGCCCCAGCATTTT. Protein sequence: CASSEFRADSNQPQHF.

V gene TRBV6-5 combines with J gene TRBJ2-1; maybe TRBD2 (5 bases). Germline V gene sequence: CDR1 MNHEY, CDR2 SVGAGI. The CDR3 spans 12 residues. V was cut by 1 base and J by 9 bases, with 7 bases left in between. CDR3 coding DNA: TGTGCCAGCAGTTACTACAGCGGTGAGCAGTTCTTC. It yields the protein CASSYYSGEQFF.

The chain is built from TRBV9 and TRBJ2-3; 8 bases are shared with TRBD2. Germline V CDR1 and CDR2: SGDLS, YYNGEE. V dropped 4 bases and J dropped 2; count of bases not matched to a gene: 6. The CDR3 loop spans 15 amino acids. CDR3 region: CASSSGGLSTDTQYF. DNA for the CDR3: TGTGCCAGCAGCTCGGGGGGGCTCTCCACAGATACGCAGTATTTT.

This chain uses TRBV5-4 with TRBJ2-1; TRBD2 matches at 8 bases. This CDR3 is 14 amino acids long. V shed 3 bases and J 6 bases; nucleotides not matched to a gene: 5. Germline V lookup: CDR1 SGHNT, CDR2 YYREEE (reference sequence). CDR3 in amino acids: CASSYSGTSNEQFF. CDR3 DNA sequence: TGTGCCAGCAGCTACTCCGGGACTAGCAATGAGCAGTTCTTC.